The 29 T cell receptor beta chains below come from one sample, sequenced in a study of T cell repertoires in cytomegalovirus infection. TCRdb analysed the reads with MiXCR anew, one entry per CDR3 protein. The sample has a few hundred thousand distinct CDR3 sequences, nearly 35% seen once; the top ten hold about 13%. For these receptors, no antigen is known. The sequences come from cultured PBMCs, collected from culture after CMV antigen stimulation. The receptor set was obtained from a human donor in good health (CMV status not recorded). Some clones in this sample may be carry-over from other donors' samples.

The chain has TRBV12-3 or TRBV12-4 and TRBJ2-5, with 8 bases matching TRBD1. J was trimmed by 1 base and V by 9 bases; bases with no gene match: 4. The CDR3 spans 13 residues. The DNA for the CDR3 is TGTGCCAGTACACAGGGGGTCCAAGAGACCCAGTACTTC. Amino acids: CASTQGVQETQYF.

This chain connects TRBV29-1 to TRBJ2-1; 7 nucleotides align to TRBD2. There are 14 residues in the CDR3. The V and J ends lost 7 bases and 3 bases, in that order; junction bases with no gene match: 9. Germline CDR1 is SQVTM and CDR2 is ANQGSEA. Here the CDR3 reads CSADRTSVYNEQFF. The CDR3 DNA reads as TGCAGCGCCGATCGAACTAGCGTCTACAATGAGCAGTTCTTC.

This clonotype was seen once. The gene calls are TRBV7-2 and TRBJ2-3, with D unresolved. The CDR3 loop spans 15 amino acids. Germline CDR1 reads SGHTA; CDR2 reads FQGNSA. Deletions cut 5 bases from V and 0 bases from J, with 12 bases between. The CDR3 loop reads CASSRPAPSTDTQYF. In DNA form, the CDR3 reads TGTGCCAGCAGCCGTCCGGCCCCTAGCACAGATACGCAGTATTTT.

This clonotype was detected ten times or more. The rearrangement joins TRBV7-2 to TRBJ2-1; 9 bases line up with TRBD2. The germline V gene has CDR1 SGHTA and CDR2 FQGNSA. The CDR3 is 15 residues long. Trimming took 3 bases from V and 0 from J; bases not matched to a gene: 0. The DNA of the CDR3 is TGTGCCAGCAGCTTGGGACTAGCCTCCTACAATGAGCAGTTCTTC. It is translated as CASSLGLASYNEQFF.

The V call is TRBV6-2 or TRBV6-3, the J call TRBJ1-1, with no clear D. This CDR3 is 10 amino acids long. Per germline, CDR1 MNHEY and CDR2 SVGEGT. Deletions cut 9 bases from V and 7 bases from J, with 9 bases between. The CDR3 sequence is CARRSYEAFF. The CDR3 DNA reads as TGTGCCAGACGGAGCTATGAAGCTTTCTTT.

In this sample, this clonotype turned up a few times. V gene TRBV7-8 combines with J gene TRBJ2-1; 7 bases line up with TRBD2. Looked up from germline, CDR1 is SGHVS and CDR2 is FQNEAQ. The J segment lost 0 bases and the V segment lost 5 bases, leaving 19 bases of the junction unmatched. The CDR3 is 20 residues long. Here the CDR3 DNA reads TGTGCCAGCAGCGTTCGACTAGCAGCTGTTCTTCGGAGCTCCTACAATGAGCAGTTCTTC. It specifies CASSVRLAAVLRSSYNEQFF.

The chain has TRBV19 and TRBJ2-1, with TRBD1 identical over 9 bases. Losses at the gene ends were 10 bases for V and 7 bases for J; bases not matched to a gene: 17. The germline V gene encodes CDR1 LNHDA and CDR2 SQIVND (reference sequence). CDR3 length: 16 amino acids. CDR3 protein: CATDPLPGQGGNEQFF. The CDR3, as DNA: TGTGCCACCGATCCACTACCGGGACAGGGAGGGAATGAGCAGTTCTTC.

V and J are TRBV7-2 and TRBJ2-7, with 7 bases lining up with TRBD1. Germline-derived CDR1 and CDR2 are SGHTA and FQGNSA. With 5 bases clipped from V and 3 bases from J, the junction kept 10 bases outside the gene matches. The CDR3 covers 15 residues. The CDR3 sequence is CASSRQTGINYEQYF. The CDR3 nucleotides are TGTGCCAGCAGCCGACAGACAGGGATCAACTACGAGCAGTACTTC. Supplemented by reference TRBV7-2 and TRBJ2-7, the full variable domain reads GAGVSQSPSNKVTEKGKDVELRCDPISGHTALYWYRQSLGQGLEFLIYFQGNSAPDKSGLPSDRFSAERTGGSVSTLTIQRTQQEDSAVYLCASSRQTGINYEQYFGPGTRLTVT.

The CDR3 bases are TGCGCCAGCAGCCACCCCCGAACGACCGGGGAGCTGTTTTTT. This gives the protein CASSHPRTTGELFF. The chain employs TRBV4-1 and TRBJ2-2, with D unresolved. Germline values: CDR1 MGHRA, CDR2 YSYEKL. The CDR3 spans 14 residues. Trimming removed 3 bases at V and 5 bases at J, with 10 bases between.

The genes are TRBV5-4 and TRBJ1-6; TRBD1 is a possible D gene (5 bases). Germline CDR1 and CDR2: SGHNT and YYREEE (reference sequence). V was shortened by 4 bases and J by 7 bases, with 12 bases between the two germline ends. The CDR3 is 14 amino acids. CDR3: CASSRDGLNSPLHF. DNA for the CDR3: TGTGCCAGCAGCCGGGACGGCTTAAATTCACCCCTCCACTTT. Based on the CDR3 plus reference TRBV5-4 and TRBJ1-6, the full variable domain is ETGVTQSPTHLIKTRGQQVTLRCSSQSGHNTVSWYQQALGQGPQFIFQYYREEENGRGNFPPRFSGLQFPNYSSELNVNALELDDSALYLCASSRDGLNSPLHFGNGTRLTVT.

This clonotype has only a few counts. The V call is TRBV7-9, the J call TRBJ1-4; a weak D match, TRBD1 (5 bases). CDR3 length: 15 residues. CDR1 and CDR2 (germline): SEHNR, FQNEAQ (reference sequence). The V end lost 5 bases, the J end lost 7 bases, and 17 bases lay between the germline ends. The CDR3 protein is CASSLGWDGPEKLFF. The CDR3 DNA is TGTGCCAGCAGCCTTGGGTGGGACGGACCTGAAAAACTGTTTTTT.

This clonotype showed up many times. V gene TRBV7-2 combines with J gene TRBJ1-2, with 9 bases fitting TRBD1. The germline V gene encodes CDR1 SGHTA and CDR2 FQGNSA. V was clipped by 5 bases and J by 4 bases; unmatched bases: 8. This CDR3 has 15 residues. The CDR3 DNA reads TGTGCCAGCAGCCCGGGACAGGGACTTGTCTATGGCTACACCTTC. Its protein is CASSPGQGLVYGYTF. The complete variable domain, with remaining parts taken from reference TRBV7-2 and TRBJ1-2, reads GAGVSQSPSNKVTEKGKDVELRCDPISGHTALYWYRQSLGQGLEFLIYFQGNSAPDKSGLPSDRFSAERTGGSVSTLTIQRTQQEDSAVYLCASSPGQGLVYGYTFGSGTRLTVV.

This clonotype showed up many times. The CDR3 DNA reads TGTGCCAGCAGCTTAGTTATCGGGACCTACACAAGCACCGGGGAGCTGTTTTTT. Its translation: CASSLVIGTYTSTGELFF. The genes are TRBV7-6 and TRBJ2-2; either TRBD1 or TRBD2 may supply D (5 bases each). Per the germline V gene, CDR1 is SGHVS and CDR2 is FNYEAQ. V was cut by 1 base and J by 4 bases, with 19 bases left in between. The CDR3 has 18 amino acids.

The chain joins TRBV20-1 to TRBJ2-2; D uncertain. V dropped 2 bases and J dropped 2 bases, with 12 bases sitting between them. Per the germline V gene, CDR1 is DFQATT and CDR2 is SNEGSKA (reference sequence). This CDR3 has 15 amino acids. The CDR3 coding sequence is TGCAGTGCTAGACCAGCGAGTGGTAACACCGGGGAGCTGTTTTTT. Amino acid sequence: CSARPASGNTGELFF.

This clonotype was recorded many times. This chain uses TRBV7-2 with TRBJ2-7, with D perhaps matching TRBD2 (6 bases). Germline lookup yields CDR1 SGHTA and CDR2 FQGNSA. Trimming stripped 1 base from V and 2 bases from J, with 9 bases between. The CDR3 extends over 14 amino acids. The CDR3 loop reads CASSLDRGTYEQYF. As DNA, the CDR3 is TGTGCCAGCAGCTTAGATCGGGGGACCTACGAGCAGTACTTC.

This chain connects TRBV7-2 to TRBJ2-5; D gene uncertain. Germline V CDR1 and CDR2: SGHTA, FQGNSA. The V gene lost 1 base and the J gene lost 5 bases, with 14 bases spanning the gap. The CDR3 runs to 15 residues. The CDR3 bases are TGTGCCAGCAGCTTAGATATTGGTGGTGGGGAGACCCAGTACTTC. It yields the protein CASSLDIGGGETQYF.

Notes on this clonotype: A read error may account for a junction end that differs from germline. The chain has TRBV7-7 and TRBJ2-5; D ambiguous. Germline V CDR1 and CDR2: SSHAT, FNYEAQ (reference sequence). The CDR3 has 12 residues. DNA of the CDR3: TGTGCCAGCAGCCCACCTTTAGAGGCCCAGTACTTC. Translating it yields CASSPPLEAQYF. Looking up the rest from reference TRBV7-7 and TRBJ2-5 gives the full variable domain: GAGVSQSPRYKVTKRGQDVTLRCDPISSHATLYWYQQALGQGPEFLTYFNYEAQPDKSGLPSDRFSAERPEGSISTLTIQRTEQRDSAMYRCASSPPLEAQYFGPGTRLLVL.

This chain joins TRBV5-1 and TRBJ2-5; 7 bases map to TRBD2. The CDR3 is 15 residues long. V trimming: 0 bases; J trimming: 5 bases; junction bases outside the gene matches: 7. Germline V lookup: CDR1 SGHRS, CDR2 YFSETQ. CDR3: CASSLERGRGETQYF. Written as DNA, the CDR3 is TGCGCCAGCAGCTTGGAGCGCGGGAGAGGGGAGACCCAGTACTTC.

This clonotype has only a few counts. The J gene is TRBJ2-6, the V gene TRBV24-1, with TRBD1 matching over 10 bases. V lost 3 bases, J lost 11 bases, and 9 bases stayed unmatched. The CDR3 is made up of 16 amino acids. CDR1 and CDR2 from the germline V gene are KGHDR and SFDVKD. As DNA, the CDR3 is TGTGCCACCAGTGATGTAAGACAGGGGGCTTTGGACGTCCTGACTTTC. It translates to CATSDVRQGALDVLTF.

In its sample, this clonotype was seen many times. The chain recombines TRBV14 with TRBJ2-5; D is ambiguous. V lost 7 bases to trimming and J lost 2 bases, with 11 bases between them. The CDR3 sequence is 13 residues long. Per the germline V gene, CDR1 is SGHDN and CDR2 is FVKESK. The CDR3 DNA follows: TGTGCCAGCACCCGAAGACCTCAAGAGACCCAGTACTTC. It yields the protein CASTRRPQETQYF. The full variable domain, with the rest looked up from reference TRBV14 and TRBJ2-5, is EAGVTQFPSHSVIEKGQTVTLRCDPISGHDNLYWYRRVMGKEIKFLLHFVKESKQDESGMPNNRFLAERTGGTYSTLKVQPAELEDSGVYFCASTRRPQETQYFGPGTRLLVL.

The chain joins TRBV12-5 to TRBJ2-2; D ambiguous. Trimming took 1 base from V and 4 from J, leaving 13 bases between them. The CDR3 covers 16 residues. Per germline, CDR1 LGHNT and CDR2 FRNRAP. The CDR3 loop reads CASGLGRTPSTGELFF. The DNA of the CDR3 is TGTGCTAGTGGTTTGGGTAGGACCCCAAGCACCGGGGAGCTGTTTTTT.

In this sample, this clonotype turned up a few times. The J gene is TRBJ1-4, the V gene TRBV28; 7 bases are shared with TRBD1. V gave up 5 bases and J gave up 0 bases; unmatched junction bases: 6. There are 16 residues in the CDR3. Germline CDR1 MDHEN, CDR2 SYDVKM. The CDR3 DNA reads TGTGCCAGCAGTCGGGGACAGACCTCAACTAATGAAAAACTGTTTTTT. Amino acid sequence: CASSRGQTSTNEKLFF.

This clonotype showed up just a few times. The chain recombines TRBV7-2 with TRBJ2-2; D gene uncertain. CDR3 size: 15 residues. The V end lost 9 bases, the J end lost 0 bases, and 14 bases lay between the germline ends. CDR1 is SGHTA and CDR2 is FQGNSA in the germline V gene. CDR3: CASMIWGSNTGELFF. CDR3 nucleotides: TGTGCCAGTATGATCTGGGGTTCGAACACCGGGGAGCTGTTTTTT.

The V gene is TRBV4-3, the J gene TRBJ2-7; 8 positions match TRBD1. Germline CDR1 and CDR2: LGHNA and YSLEER. This CDR3 comprises 14 residues. The V segment lost 4 bases and the J segment 2 bases; nucleotides outside the gene matches: 4. The CDR3 is CASSPGQAPYEQYF. The CDR3 nucleotides read TGCGCCAGCAGCCCGGGACAGGCTCCCTACGAGCAGTACTTC.

The genes are TRBV27 and TRBJ1-1; D gene uncertain. Trimming took off 3 bases at V and 0 bases at J, with 8 bases between the two ends. The CDR3 extends over 14 amino acids. Germline V gives CDR1 MNHEY, CDR2 SMNVEV (reference sequence). For the CDR3, the DNA is TGTGCCAGCAGTTTCAGCTCCTTGAACACTGAAGCTTTCTTT. Translating gives CASSFSSLNTEAFF.

This clonotype was observed at least ten times. The chain combines TRBV7-4 with TRBJ1-1; no clear D. The CDR3 contains 16 residues. Germline CDR1 reads SGHVT; CDR2 reads SQSDAQ. V lost 5 bases and J 4 bases, leaving 20 bases between the germline ends. As DNA, the CDR3 is TGTGCCAGCAGCCACCGCTGGCAAAAATGGGGCACTGAAGCTTTCTTT. Protein product: CASSHRWQKWGTEAFF.

There are many counts of this clonotype. This rearrangement joins TRBV7-6 to TRBJ2-1; 9 bases are a match to TRBD1. Per the germline V gene, CDR1 is SGHVS and CDR2 is FNYEAQ. This CDR3 region has 14 residues. J lost 5 bases, V lost 5 bases, and 4 bases had no gene match. This CDR3 is CASSPRTGDNEQFF. CDR3 DNA: TGTGCCAGCAGCCCCCGGACAGGGGACAATGAGCAGTTCTTC.

The chain recombines TRBV6-2 or TRBV6-3 with TRBJ1-2; D gene unclear. V dropped 2 bases and J dropped 7 bases, with 5 bases sitting between them. Germline lookup yields CDR1 MNHEY and CDR2 SVGEGT. The CDR3 length is 11 residues. CDR3: CASSYALGYTF. The CDR3 bases are TGTGCCAGCAGTTACGCCCTTGGCTACACCTTC.

The chain couples TRBV28 to TRBJ2-5, with TRBD2 matching 9 bases. J lost 4 bases, V lost 6 bases, and 6 bases had no gene match. The CDR3 sequence is 14 residues long. CDR1 is MDHEN and CDR2 is SYDVKM in the germline V gene. The DNA for the CDR3 is TGTGCCAGCAGCTGGGGACTAGCTTCAGAGACCCAGTACTTC. Amino acids: CASSWGLASETQYF.